Described below is a single T cell receptor beta chain sequence and its context. Antigen unknown. This entry belongs to a study of T-cell memory formation after mild COVID-19. Study-level results: Among clones peaking at day 37 in the second wave, SARS-CoV-2 specificity remained unconfirmed.

TCRdb reanalysed the 5' RACE reads using MiXCR and keeps one entry per CDR3 protein. The repertoire holds hundreds of thousands of distinct CDR3 sequences, with 18% as singletons. V was shortened by 3 bases and J by 0 bases, with 12 bases between the two germline ends. The CDR3 has 16 amino acids. Germline CDR1 KGHSH, CDR2 LQKENI. The source material was PBMCs or a T cell subset sorted from them (not recorded which). V gene TRBV18 combines with J gene TRBJ1-5, with D possibly being TRBD1 (6 bases). This receptor was taken from an adult woman who had mild COVID-19 (a few samples of this study predate the infection). Cell type and time point are not known. The CDR3 protein is CASSPPGAGSNQPQHF. Here the CDR3 DNA reads TGTGCCAGCTCACCTCCAGGGGCAGGTAGCAATCAGCCCCAGCATTTT.